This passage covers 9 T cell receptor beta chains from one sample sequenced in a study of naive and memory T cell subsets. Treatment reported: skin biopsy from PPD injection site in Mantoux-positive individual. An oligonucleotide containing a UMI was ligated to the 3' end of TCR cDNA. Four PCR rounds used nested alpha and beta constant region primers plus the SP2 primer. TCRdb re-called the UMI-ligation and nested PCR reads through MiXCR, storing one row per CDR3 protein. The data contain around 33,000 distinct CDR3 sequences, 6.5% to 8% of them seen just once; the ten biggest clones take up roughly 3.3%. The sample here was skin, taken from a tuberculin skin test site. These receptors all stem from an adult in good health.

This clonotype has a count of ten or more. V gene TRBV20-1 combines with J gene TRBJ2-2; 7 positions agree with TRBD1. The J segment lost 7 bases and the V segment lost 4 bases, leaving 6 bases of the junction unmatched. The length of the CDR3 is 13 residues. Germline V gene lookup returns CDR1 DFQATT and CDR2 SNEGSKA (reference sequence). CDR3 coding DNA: TGCAGTGCTAATGACAGGGCTGGCGGGGAGCTGTTTTTT. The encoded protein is CSANDRAGGELFF.

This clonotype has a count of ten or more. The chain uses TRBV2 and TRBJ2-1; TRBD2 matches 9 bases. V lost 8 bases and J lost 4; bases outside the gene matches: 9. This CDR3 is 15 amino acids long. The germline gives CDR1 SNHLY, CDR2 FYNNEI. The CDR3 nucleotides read TGTGCCAGCTTTTCAGCGGGGGGCTCTTACAATGAGCAGTTCTTC. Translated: CASFSAGGSYNEQFF.

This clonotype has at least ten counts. CDR3 amino acids: CASSPTSGEYNEQFF. CDR3 sequence (DNA): TGTGCCAGCAGCCCAACTAGCGGGGAATACAATGAGCAGTTCTTC. The chain recombines TRBV9 with TRBJ2-1, with 10 nucleotides matching TRBD2. V gave up 4 bases and J gave up 4 bases; unmatched junction bases: 5. The length of the CDR3 is 15 residues. The germline CDR1 and CDR2 sequences are SGDLS and YYNGEE.

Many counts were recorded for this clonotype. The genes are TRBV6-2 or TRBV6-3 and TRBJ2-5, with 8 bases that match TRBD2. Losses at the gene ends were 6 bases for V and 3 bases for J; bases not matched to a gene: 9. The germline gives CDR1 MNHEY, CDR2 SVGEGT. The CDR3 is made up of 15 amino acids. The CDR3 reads CASSGRGTAKETQYF. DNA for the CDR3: TGTGCCAGCAGCGGGAGGGGGACTGCGAAAGAGACCCAGTACTTC.

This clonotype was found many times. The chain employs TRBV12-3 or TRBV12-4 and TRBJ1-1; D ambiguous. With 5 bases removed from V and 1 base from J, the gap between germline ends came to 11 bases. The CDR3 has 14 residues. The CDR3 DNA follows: TGTGCCAGCAGTGGAGGGCGGGCGAACACTGAAGCTTTCTTT. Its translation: CASSGGRANTEAFF.

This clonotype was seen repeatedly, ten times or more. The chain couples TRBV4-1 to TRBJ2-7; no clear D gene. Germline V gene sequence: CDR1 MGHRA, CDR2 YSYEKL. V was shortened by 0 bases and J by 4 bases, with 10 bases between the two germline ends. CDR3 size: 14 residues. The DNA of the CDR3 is TGCGCCAGCAGCCAAGATACCTCCAGATACGAGCAGTACTTC. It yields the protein CASSQDTSRYEQYF.

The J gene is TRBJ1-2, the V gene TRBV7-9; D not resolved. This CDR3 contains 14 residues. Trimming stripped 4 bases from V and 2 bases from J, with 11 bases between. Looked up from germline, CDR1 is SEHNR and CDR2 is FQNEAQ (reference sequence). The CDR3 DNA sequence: TGTGCCAGCAGCTCCCAAGGGAAGAACTATGGCTACACCTTC. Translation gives CASSSQGKNYGYTF. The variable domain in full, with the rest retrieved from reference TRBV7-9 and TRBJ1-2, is DTGVSQNPRHKITKRGQNVTFRCDPISEHNRLYWYRQTLGQGPEFLTYFQNEAQLEKSRLLSDRFSAERPKGSFSTLEIQRTEQGDSAMYLCASSSQGKNYGYTFGSGTRLTVV.

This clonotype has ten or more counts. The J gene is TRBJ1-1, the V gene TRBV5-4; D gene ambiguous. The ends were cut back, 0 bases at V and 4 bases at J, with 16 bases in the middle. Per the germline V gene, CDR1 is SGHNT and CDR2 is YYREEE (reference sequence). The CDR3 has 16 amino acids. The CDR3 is CASSLAAGEVGTEAFF. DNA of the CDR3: TGTGCCAGCAGCTTGGCGGCAGGTGAGGTGGGCACTGAAGCTTTCTTT.

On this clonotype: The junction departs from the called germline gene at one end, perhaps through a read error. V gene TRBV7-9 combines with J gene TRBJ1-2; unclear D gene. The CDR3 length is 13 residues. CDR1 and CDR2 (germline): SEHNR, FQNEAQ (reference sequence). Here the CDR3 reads CASSLALNFGYNF. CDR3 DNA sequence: TGTGCCAGCAGCTTAGCGTTAAACTTTGGCTACAACTTC.